Shown below are 26 T cell receptor beta chains from a single sample sequenced in a study of T cells after yellow fever vaccination. TCRdb reprocessed the 5' RACE reads via MiXCR and lists one record per CDR3 protein. The sample lists some 390,000 distinct CDR3 sequences, over 15% seen once, with 15% to 20% in the top ten. The sample here was PBMCs, taken before the yellow fever booster vaccination. The origin of the receptors is a man aged 18 to 35 who received the YFV17D yellow fever vaccine.

V usage is TRBV7-9 and J usage is TRBJ2-1; 12 bases map to TRBD2. V was clipped by 8 bases and J by 7 bases; unmatched bases: 9. Germline lookup yields CDR1 SEHNR and CDR2 FQNEAQ (reference sequence). There are 15 residues in the CDR3. CDR3 bases: TGTGCCAGCGCCGCCCTGACTAGCGGGAGAAATGAGCAGTTCTTC. Translated, it gives CASAALTSGRNEQFF.

The V call is TRBV19, the J call TRBJ2-1, with D perhaps assigned TRBD1 or TRBD2 (6 bases each). The germline V gene encodes CDR1 LNHDA and CDR2 SQIVND (reference sequence). V shed 8 bases and J shed 7 bases, with 18 bases lying between them. CDR3 size: 14 residues. The CDR3 region has the DNA TGTGCCAGTGCCTCCGGGGGCGCGGGTAATGAGCAGTTCTTC. Residues: CASASGGAGNEQFF.

A few counts support this clonotype. V gene TRBV4-3 combines with J gene TRBJ1-5, with D perhaps TRBD1 (6 bases). The V and J ends lost 3 bases and 2 bases respectively, with 8 bases between them. Per the germline V gene, CDR1 is LGHNA and CDR2 is YSLEER. The CDR3 contains 14 residues. CDR3 residues: CASSQDSRNQPQHF. CDR3 DNA sequence: TGCGCCAGCAGCCAGGACAGTCGCAATCAGCCCCAGCATTTT.

The chain uses TRBV6-2 or TRBV6-3 and TRBJ2-5, with D possibly matching TRBD1 (6 bases). The CDR3 is made up of 13 amino acids. Germline V gene sequence: CDR1 MNHEY, CDR2 SVGEGT. V was cut by 6 bases and J by 2 bases, with 10 bases left in between. Here the CDR3 DNA reads TGTGCCAGCAGGCCGGGACATCAAGAGACCCAGTACTTC. This encodes CASRPGHQETQYF.

The chain employs TRBV12-3 or TRBV12-4 and TRBJ2-7; 13 bases are shared with TRBD2. The ends lost 5 bases at V and 2 bases at J; junction bases unmatched: 3. The CDR3 extends over 15 amino acids. The DNA for the CDR3 is TGTGCCAGCAGTGCCGGGACTAGCGGGGCCTACGAGCAGTACGTC. This codes for CASSAGTSGAYEQYV.

This clonotype was counted only a few times. The rearrangement joins TRBV20-1 to TRBJ1-1, with D uncertain. Germline CDR1 and CDR2: DFQATT and SNEGSKA (reference sequence). The CDR3 is 11 amino acids. Trimming removed 4 bases from V and 1 base from J, with 4 bases in between. CDR3 sequence: CSAKKNTEAFF. In DNA form, the CDR3 reads TGCAGTGCTAAGAAGAACACTGAAGCTTTCTTT.

The rearrangement links TRBV7-2 to TRBJ2-2; D is tentatively TRBD1 or TRBD2 (5 bases each). Trimming shortened V by 1 base and J by 8 bases, and 17 bases separated the two germline ends. The germline CDR1 and CDR2 sequences are SGHTA and FQGNSA. CDR3 length: 16 amino acids. DNA of the CDR3: TGTGCCAGCAGCTTAGTCCCCCGAGGGACCAGGGGGGAGCTGTTTTTT. It codes for CASSLVPRGTRGELFF.

The chain uses TRBV12-3 or TRBV12-4 and TRBJ2-7; 7 bases are a match to TRBD1. V shed 5 bases and J 2 bases; nucleotides not matched to a gene: 9. This CDR3 has 15 amino acids. This CDR3 reads CASSLGTGATYEQYV. The CDR3 DNA is TGTGCCAGCAGTCTGGGCACAGGGGCTACCTACGAGCAGTACGTC.

The J gene is TRBJ1-4, the V gene TRBV20-1; 8 bases are shared with TRBD1. Germline-derived CDR1 and CDR2 are DFQATT and SNEGSKA (reference sequence). The CDR3 extends over 15 amino acids. Trimming took 3 bases from V and 7 from J; bases not matched to a gene: 10. This CDR3 reads CSARALTGAGEKLFF. The DNA of the CDR3 is TGCAGTGCTAGGGCCTTGACAGGGGCTGGTGAAAAACTGTTTTTT.

This chain uses TRBV28 with TRBJ2-1; TRBD1 matches at 10 bases. The CDR3 covers 14 residues. The V gene's germline CDR1 is MDHEN and CDR2 SYDVKM. V lost 3 bases, J lost 8 bases, and 4 bases stayed unmatched. The CDR3 DNA follows: TGTGCCAGCAGTTTCGCCGGGACAGGGGATGAGCAGTTCTTC. It specifies CASSFAGTGDEQFF.

V gene TRBV29-1 combines with J gene TRBJ1-1; 8 positions agree with TRBD1. CDR3 size: 15 residues. With V trimmed by 3 bases and J by 4 bases, 10 bases remained unmatched. CDR1 and CDR2 from the germline V gene are SQVTM and ANQGSEA. This chain's CDR3 is CSVDSGRGRPTEAFF. In nucleotides, the CDR3 is TGCAGCGTTGATAGTGGCAGGGGGCGGCCCACTGAAGCTTTCTTT. The whole variable domain, filled in from reference TRBV29-1 and TRBJ1-1, reads SAVISQKPSRDICQRGTSLTIQCQVDSQVTMMFWYRQQPGQSLTLIATANQGSEATYESGFVIDKFPISRPNLTFSTLTVSNMSPEDSSIYLCSVDSGRGRPTEAFFGQGTRLTVV.

The CDR3 loop reads CATSDPTGPGELFF. DNA of the CDR3: TGTGCCACCAGTGACCCCACCGGGCCCGGGGAGCTGTTTTTT. The chain recombines TRBV24-1 with TRBJ2-2; D gene ambiguous. The CDR3 is 14 residues long. Trimming left V 4 bases short and J 6 bases short, with 11 bases between. Germline CDR1 KGHDR, CDR2 SFDVKD.

This clonotype was counted ten times or more. V and J are TRBV5-4 and TRBJ2-3, with D perhaps matching TRBD2 (6 bases). Trimming removed 3 bases at V and 2 bases at J, with 10 bases between. This CDR3 has 14 amino acids. Germline V CDR1 and CDR2: SGHNT, YYREEE (reference sequence). Here the CDR3 reads CASSSGGNTDTQYF. As DNA, the CDR3 is TGTGCCAGCAGCTCCGGCGGGAACACAGATACGCAGTATTTT. Filled out from reference TRBV5-4 and TRBJ2-3, the complete variable domain reads ETGVTQSPTHLIKTRGQQVTLRCSSQSGHNTVSWYQQALGQGPQFIFQYYREEENGRGNFPPRFSGLQFPNYSSELNVNALELDDSALYLCASSSGGNTDTQYFGPGTRLTVL.

Ten or more counts support this clonotype. The chain combines TRBV7-9 with TRBJ1-1, with a weak D call TRBD1 (5 bases). V lost 0 bases to trimming and J lost 7 bases, with 12 bases between them. Looked up from germline, CDR1 is SEHNR and CDR2 is FQNEAQ (reference sequence). CDR3 length: 14 residues. The CDR3 sequence is CASSLAAGINEAFF. Written as DNA, the CDR3 is TGTGCCAGCAGCTTAGCGGCAGGGATTAATGAAGCTTTCTTT. The full variable domain, with the rest looked up from reference TRBV7-9 and TRBJ1-1, is DTGVSQNPRHKITKRGQNVTFRCDPISEHNRLYWYRQTLGQGPEFLTYFQNEAQLEKSRLLSDRFSAERPKGSFSTLEIQRTEQGDSAMYLCASSLAAGINEAFFGQGTRLTVV.

This chain connects TRBV5-1 to TRBJ2-1; no firm D call. V lost 0 bases to trimming and J lost 5 bases, with 15 bases between them. From germline, CDR1 is SGHRS and CDR2 YFSETQ. This CDR3 region has 16 residues. This chain's CDR3 is CASSLGLPQSHNEQFF. CDR3 bases: TGCGCCAGCAGCTTGGGGCTCCCCCAAAGCCACAATGAGCAGTTCTTC.

The CDR3: CAISRPVTGGDETQYF. The CDR3 DNA reads TGTGCCATCAGCCGTCCAGTGACAGGGGGCGATGAGACCCAGTACTTC. The gene calls are TRBV10-3 and TRBJ2-5; 10 bases map to TRBD1. The CDR3 has 16 residues. With V trimmed by 6 bases and J by 5 bases, 12 bases remained unmatched. Germline-derived CDR1 and CDR2 are ENHRY and SYGVKD.

This clonotype was recorded a few times. The genes are TRBV29-1 and TRBJ2-2; D is uncertain. CDR3 length equals 12 residues. V was clipped by 5 bases and J by 8 bases, with 12 bases between them. Germline lookup yields CDR1 SQVTM and CDR2 ANQGSEA. The CDR3 loop is CSVLPPSGELFF. The CDR3 coding sequence is TGCAGCGTTCTTCCCCCGTCAGGGGAGCTGTTTTTT.

This clonotype was recorded many times. The J gene is TRBJ1-5, the V gene TRBV11-2; D ambiguous. CDR1 SGHAT and CDR2 FQNNGV come from the germline V gene. The CDR3 consists of 13 residues. V shed 3 bases and J shed 3 bases, with 6 bases lying between them. Here the CDR3 reads CASSLSDNQPQHF. The CDR3 region has the DNA TGTGCCAGCAGCTTGTCAGACAATCAGCCCCAGCATTTT.

This clonotype was observed a handful of times. The J gene is TRBJ1-1, the V gene TRBV5-1; D unclear. The CDR3 is made up of 16 amino acids. From germline, CDR1 is SGHRS and CDR2 YFSETQ. Trimming pared 0 bases from V and 0 bases from J, leaving 12 bases between. The CDR3 here is CASSLEGLGMNTEAFF. CDR3 nucleotide sequence: TGCGCCAGCAGCTTGGAAGGATTAGGGATGAACACTGAAGCTTTCTTT.

This chain links TRBV4-1 with TRBJ2-3, with TRBD2 matching 9 bases. This CDR3 contains 16 residues. CDR1 MGHRA and CDR2 YSYEKL come from the germline V gene. V dropped 3 bases and J dropped 0; count of bases not matched to a gene: 4. The CDR3 DNA is TGCGCCAGCAGCCACCGCGGGGGGGTTAGCACAGATACGCAGTATTTT. It is translated as CASSHRGGVSTDTQYF.

The rearrangement uses TRBV7-3 and TRBJ2-5; 7 bases map to TRBD2. The CDR3 has 13 residues. The V segment lost 5 bases and the J segment 3 bases; nucleotides outside the gene matches: 3. The germline V gene encodes CDR1 SGHTA and CDR2 FQGTGA. CDR3 residues: CASSPGTKETQYF. As DNA, the CDR3 is TGTGCCAGCAGCCCCGGGACTAAAGAGACCCAGTACTTC.

This clonotype has just a few counts. The CDR3 spells CASSLAAAGIRETQYF. The CDR3 DNA reads TGTGCCAGCAGCTTAGCCGCGGCAGGGATTCGAGAGACCCAGTACTTC. This chain links TRBV7-9 with TRBJ2-5; TRBD1 might be the D (5 bases). CDR3 length equals 16 residues. CDR1 and CDR2 (germline): SEHNR, FQNEAQ (reference sequence). The V end was cut by 0 bases, the J end by 4 bases, with 15 bases between.

This clonotype was picked up a small number of times. The chain has TRBV4-3 and TRBJ2-7, with a possible D match to TRBD1 (6 bases). V was trimmed by 4 bases and J by 6 bases, leaving 16 bases between them. Germline V gene data show CDR1 as LGHNA and CDR2 as YSLEER. The CDR3 has 14 residues. In nucleotides, the CDR3 is TGCGCCAGCAGCCTAACAGGGAATGGAGCCGAGCAGTACTTC. The encoded protein is CASSLTGNGAEQYF.

The J gene is TRBJ2-7, the V gene TRBV4-3; D remains unclear. The CDR3 loop spans 14 amino acids. With 0 bases removed from V and 2 bases from J, the gap between germline ends came to 8 bases. Per germline, CDR1 LGHNA and CDR2 YSLEER. In nucleotides, the CDR3 is TGCGCCAGCAGCCAAGATCTAACGGCCTACGAGCAGTACTTC. Encoded protein: CASSQDLTAYEQYF.

As for this clonotype: In this CDR3 the conserved last residue, phenylalanine or tryptophan, is missing, so a read error is likely. V usage is TRBV6-6 and J usage is TRBJ1-2; D possibly corresponds to TRBD1 (5 bases). Trimming took 8 bases from V and 7 from J, leaving 17 bases between them. Germline V CDR1 and CDR2: MNHNY, SVGAGI (reference sequence). This CDR3 is 13 amino acids long. The chain's CDR3 is CASGDLATSGYTV. CDR3 coding DNA: TGTGCCAGCGGGGACCTAGCGACCTCTGGCTACACCGTC.

This clonotype was detected only a few times. The chain has TRBV2 and TRBJ2-3, with TRBD2 matching over 7 bases. Germline CDR1 and CDR2: SNHLY and FYNNEI. This CDR3 is 13 amino acids long. The trim removed 1 base at V and 8 bases at J, leaving 3 bases unmatched. The CDR3 nucleotides are TGTGCCAGCAGTGAAGGGACTAGTGTTACGCAGTATTTT. Residues: CASSEGTSVTQYF.